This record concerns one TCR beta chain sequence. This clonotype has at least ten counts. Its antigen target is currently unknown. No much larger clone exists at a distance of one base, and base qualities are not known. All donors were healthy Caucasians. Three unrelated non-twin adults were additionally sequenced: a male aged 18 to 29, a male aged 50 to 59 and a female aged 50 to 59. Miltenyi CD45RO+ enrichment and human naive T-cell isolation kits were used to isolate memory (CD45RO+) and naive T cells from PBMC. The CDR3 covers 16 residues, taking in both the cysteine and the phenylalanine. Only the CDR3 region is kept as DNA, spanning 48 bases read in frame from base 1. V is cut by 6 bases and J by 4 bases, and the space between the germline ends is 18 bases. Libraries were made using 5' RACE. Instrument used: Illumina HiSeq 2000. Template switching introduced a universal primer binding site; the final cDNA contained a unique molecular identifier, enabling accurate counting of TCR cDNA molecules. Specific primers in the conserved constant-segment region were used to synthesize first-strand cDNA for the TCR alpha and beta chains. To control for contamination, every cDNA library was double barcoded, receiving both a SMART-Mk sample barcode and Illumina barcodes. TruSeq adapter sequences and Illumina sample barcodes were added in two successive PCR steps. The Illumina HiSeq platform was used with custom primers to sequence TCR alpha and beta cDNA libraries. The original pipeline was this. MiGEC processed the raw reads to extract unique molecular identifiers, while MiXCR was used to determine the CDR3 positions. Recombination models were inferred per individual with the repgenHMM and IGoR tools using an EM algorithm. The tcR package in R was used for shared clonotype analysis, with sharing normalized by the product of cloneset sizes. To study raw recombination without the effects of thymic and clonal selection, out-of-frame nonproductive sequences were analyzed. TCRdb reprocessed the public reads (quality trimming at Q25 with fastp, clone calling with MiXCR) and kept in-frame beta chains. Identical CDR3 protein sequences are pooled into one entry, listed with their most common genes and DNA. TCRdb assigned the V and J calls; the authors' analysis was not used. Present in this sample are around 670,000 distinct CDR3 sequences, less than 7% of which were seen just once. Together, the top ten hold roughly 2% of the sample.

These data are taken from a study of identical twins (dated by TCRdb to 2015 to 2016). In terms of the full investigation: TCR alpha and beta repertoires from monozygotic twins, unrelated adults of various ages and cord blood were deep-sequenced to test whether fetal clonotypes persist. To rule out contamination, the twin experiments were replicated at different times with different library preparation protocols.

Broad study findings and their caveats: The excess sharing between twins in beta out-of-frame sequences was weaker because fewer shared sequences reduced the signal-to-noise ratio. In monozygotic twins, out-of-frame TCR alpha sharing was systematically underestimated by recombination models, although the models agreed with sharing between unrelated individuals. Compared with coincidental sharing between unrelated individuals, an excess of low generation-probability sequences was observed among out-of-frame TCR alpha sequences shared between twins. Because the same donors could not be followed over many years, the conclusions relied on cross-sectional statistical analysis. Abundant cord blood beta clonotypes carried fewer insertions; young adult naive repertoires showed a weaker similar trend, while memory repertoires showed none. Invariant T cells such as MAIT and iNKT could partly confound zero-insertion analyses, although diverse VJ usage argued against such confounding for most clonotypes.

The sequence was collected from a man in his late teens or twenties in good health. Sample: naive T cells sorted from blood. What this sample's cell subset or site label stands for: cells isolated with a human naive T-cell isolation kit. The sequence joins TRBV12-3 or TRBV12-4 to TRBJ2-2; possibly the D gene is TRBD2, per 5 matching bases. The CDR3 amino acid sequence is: CASSSVSGSGTGELFF. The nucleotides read TGTGCCAGCAGCTCGGTGTCGGGGTCTGGCACCGGGGAGCTGTTTTTT.